This T cell receptor (beta chain) was observed in a study of blood T cell repertoires in COVID-19. Across the whole study: Acute and convalescent COVID-19 samples came from the United States, Italy and Spain. The analysed material was cDNA or gDNA that came from T cells, B-cell-depleted T cells, or PBMCs.

This clone was observed a single time. Clones were read by immunoSEQ multiplex PCR, and TCRdb kept only the in-frame ones, dropping some. The sample lists about 30,000 clones, over 85% seen once, with 7.5% to 9% in the top ten. This CDR3 has 13 amino acids. V dropped 4 bases and J dropped 7 bases, with 10 bases sitting between them. Looked up from germline, CDR1 is SEHNR and CDR2 is FQNEAQ (reference sequence). The source is a man between 65 and 79 years old with active or convalescent COVID-19. Sequencing used peripheral blood. The chain combines TRBV7-9 with TRBJ1-4; the D is unclear. CDR3 sequence reads: CASSSRTAEKLFF. The CDR3 DNA is TGTGCCAGCAGCTCCCGGACTGCTGAAAAACTGTTTTTT.